These 32 T cell receptor beta chains originate from one sample sequenced in a study of T cells after yellow fever vaccination. TCRdb passed the 5' RACE reads through MiXCR, listing each CDR3 protein once. The sample consists of some 550,000 distinct CDR3 sequences, less than 20% of them appearing once. The sequences come from PBMCs, collected 15 days after the yellow fever booster vaccination. These receptors were taken from a young man who received the YFV17D yellow fever vaccine.

This clonotype showed up just a few times. The chain combines TRBV20-1 with TRBJ2-7; 7 bases align to TRBD2. V dropped 3 bases and J dropped 0; count of bases not matched to a gene: 5. The CDR3 has 14 amino acids. CDR1 and CDR2 from the germline V gene are DFQATT and SNEGSKA (reference sequence). Here the CDR3 reads CSASRDYLSYEQYF. Written as DNA, the CDR3 is TGCAGTGCTAGCCGGGACTACCTCTCCTACGAGCAGTACTTC.

This clonotype was observed a few times. This rearrangement joins TRBV20-1 to TRBJ1-2; D gene uncertain. Germline V gene sequence: CDR1 DFQATT, CDR2 SNEGSKA (reference sequence). Trimming cost V 3 bases and J 4 bases, with 12 bases left between them. This CDR3 has 13 amino acids. CDR3 bases: TGCAGTGCTAGGCACGGGGAGGCCTATGGCTACACCTTC. The encoded protein is CSARHGEAYGYTF.

This clonotype was observed a handful of times. The chain couples TRBV7-9 to TRBJ2-7; 10 bases line up with TRBD1. Germline assignment: CDR1 SEHNR and CDR2 FQNEAQ (reference sequence). V was clipped by 5 bases and J by 3 bases; unmatched bases: 7. CDR3 size: 15 residues. The CDR3 sequence: CASSTSRDRGYEQYF. Written as DNA, the CDR3 is TGTGCCAGCAGCACCAGCAGGGACAGGGGCTACGAGCAGTACTTC.

This clonotype occurred a few times. The chain is built from TRBV7-8 and TRBJ2-3, with TRBD2 identical over 7 bases. CDR3 length: 15 residues. Trimming cost V 5 bases and J 3 bases; bases outside gene matches: 8. The V gene's germline CDR1 is SGHVS and CDR2 FQNEAQ. The CDR3 coding sequence is TGTGCCAGCAGCGATAGGCGGGAGAAGACAGATACGCAGTATTTT. This sequence encodes CASSDRREKTDTQYF. Combining the CDR3 with reference TRBV7-8 and TRBJ2-3 gives the whole variable domain GAGVSQSPRYKVAKRGQDVALRCDPISGHVSLFWYQQALGQGPEFLTYFQNEAQLDKSGLPSDRFFAERPEGSVSTLKIQRTQQEDSAVYLCASSDRREKTDTQYFGPGTRLTVL.

This rearrangement joins TRBV20-1 to TRBJ2-7, with D possibly TRBD1 on 6 matching bases. In germline, CDR1 is DFQATT, CDR2 SNEGSKA (reference sequence). This CDR3 spans 14 amino acids. Trimming stripped 3 bases from V and 1 base from J, with 13 bases between. The CDR3 coding sequence is TGCAGTGCTAGTGCCGGGACACAATCCTACGAGCAGTACTTC. Translation: CSASAGTQSYEQYF.

The V and J genes are TRBV5-8 and TRBJ2-7; a weak D match, TRBD1 (7 bases). Per the germline V gene, CDR1 is SGHTS and CDR2 is YDEGEE. Trimming took 4 bases from V and 6 from J, leaving 20 bases between them. The CDR3 spans 15 residues. The DNA of the CDR3 is TGTGCCAGCAGCCCGGGGCGGGGCAGGGGGTTCGAGCAGTACTTC. Translation: CASSPGRGRGFEQYF.

The table lists this clonotype with many counts. This chain joins TRBV18 and TRBJ2-1; D is unclear. V lost 8 bases and J 5 bases, leaving 7 bases between the germline ends. The CDR3 covers 11 residues. Germline CDR1 reads KGHSH; CDR2 reads LQKENI. The CDR3 sequence: CASSPDNEQFF. CDR3 DNA: TGTGCCAGCAGTCCGGACAATGAGCAGTTCTTC.

This clonotype has more than one count but fewer than ten. Its ends do not fully match the called genes, so a read error is possible. The chain recombines TRBV7-7 with TRBJ2-1, with 14 bases identical to TRBD2. The CDR3 runs to 15 residues. Per the germline V gene, CDR1 is SSHAT and CDR2 is FNYEAQ (reference sequence). CDR3 loop: CASSRLAGGQNEQFF. The DNA of the CDR3 is TGTGCTAGCAGCCGACTAGCGGGAGGGCAGAATGAGCAGTTCTTC.

The chain recombines TRBV7-2 with TRBJ2-7, with TRBD2 identical over 13 bases. V lost 5 bases, J lost 6 bases, and 7 bases stayed unmatched. Germline V lookup: CDR1 SGHTA, CDR2 FQGNSA. The CDR3 is 15 amino acids. This CDR3 reads CASSITSGRALEQYF. In DNA form, the CDR3 reads TGTGCCAGCAGCATTACTAGCGGGAGGGCCCTCGAGCAGTACTTC.

This clonotype was counted a few times. The rearrangement uses TRBV20-1 and TRBJ2-7; tentative D call: TRBD1 (6 bases). The CDR3 totals 13 residues. CDR1 and CDR2 from the germline V gene are DFQATT and SNEGSKA (reference sequence). V was shortened by 0 bases and J by 3 bases, with 9 bases between the two germline ends. CDR3: CSARDQGNYEQYF. The CDR3 region has the DNA TGCAGTGCTAGAGATCAGGGGAACTACGAGCAGTACTTC.

J is TRBJ1-1 and V is TRBV25-1; D gene uncertain. The germline V gene encodes CDR1 MGHDK and CDR2 SYGVNS. The CDR3 is 13 residues long. Trimming left V 7 bases short and J 4 bases short, with 13 bases between. CDR3 residues: CASTSVVGTEAFF. As DNA, the CDR3 is TGTGCCAGCACTTCGGTGGTTGGCACTGAAGCTTTCTTT.

This clonotype was counted a few times. The chain carries TRBV12-3 or TRBV12-4 and TRBJ2-5; 9 positions match TRBD2. CDR3 length: 15 residues. The junction had 7 bases not matched to a gene; V was cut back by 4 bases and J by 4 bases. The CDR3 bases are TGTGCCAGCAGTTCTAAGGGGACTAGCCGAGAGACCCAGTACTTC. Protein product: CASSSKGTSRETQYF.

The chain joins TRBV19 to TRBJ1-1; D ambiguous. V gave up 9 bases and J gave up 4 bases, with 12 bases separating them. The CDR3 sequence is 12 residues long. Germline V CDR1 and CDR2: LNHDA, SQIVND (reference sequence). The CDR3 loop reads CASFGTVTEAFF. CDR3 sequence (DNA): TGTGCCAGCTTCGGCACAGTCACTGAAGCTTTCTTT. Filled out from reference TRBV19 and TRBJ1-1, the complete variable domain reads DGGITQSPKYLFRKEGQNVTLSCEQNLNHDAMYWYRQDPGQGLRLIYYSQIVNDFQKGDIAEGYSVSREKKESFPLTVTSAQKNPTAFYLCASFGTVTEAFFGQGTRLTVV.

This clonotype was detected only a few times. The V call is TRBV20-1, the J call TRBJ2-5; D not resolved. Looked up from germline, CDR1 is DFQATT and CDR2 is SNEGSKA (reference sequence). The CDR3 loop spans 13 amino acids. Trimming shortened V by 6 bases and J by 9 bases, and 20 bases separated the two germline ends. CDR3 amino acids: CSALLDRRRPQYF. CDR3 DNA: TGCAGTGCCCTCCTGGACCGCCGCAGGCCCCAGTACTTC.

The chain carries TRBV5-1 and TRBJ2-1, with a possible D match to TRBD2 (6 bases). The CDR3 spans 16 residues. The V gene's germline CDR1 is SGHRS and CDR2 YFSETQ. V was cut by 0 bases and J by 7 bases, with 17 bases left in between. This CDR3 is CASSLEGSWGVNEQFF. CDR3 DNA sequence: TGCGCCAGCAGCTTGGAGGGTAGTTGGGGGGTAAATGAGCAGTTCTTC.

V usage is TRBV12-3 or TRBV12-4 and J usage is TRBJ2-1; D assignment may be TRBD1 or TRBD2 (6 bases each). Deletions cut 6 bases from V and 5 bases from J, with 23 bases between. This CDR3 is built from 17 residues. The CDR3 DNA sequence: TGTGCCAGCAGGGAGGGTATACAGGGTTGGTACGACAATGAGCAGTTCTTC. Translation: CASREGIQGWYDNEQFF.

This clonotype showed up many times. The rearrangement links TRBV10-3 to TRBJ2-5, with D possibly matching TRBD2 (6 bases). Trimming cost V 11 bases and J 3 bases, with 19 bases left between them. CDR1 ENHRY and CDR2 SYGVKD come from the germline V gene. The CDR3 spans 14 residues. The CDR3 DNA sequence: TGTGCCGCCTACTCTGGACTATTTGAAGAGACCCAGTACTTC. It yields the protein CAAYSGLFEETQYF.

This chain uses TRBV27 with TRBJ2-5, with 10 bases identical to TRBD2. The germline gives CDR1 MNHEY, CDR2 SMNVEV (reference sequence). CDR3 length equals 17 residues. V shed 3 bases, J shed 4 bases, and the junction held 11 bases outside the gene matches. CDR3 DNA: TGTGCCAGCAGTTTGGGGCCTAGCGGGAGCTTCTTAGAGACCCAGTACTTC. This sequence encodes CASSLGPSGSFLETQYF.

V usage is TRBV2 and J usage is TRBJ1-1, with TRBD1 as a possible D gene (6 bases). Looked up from germline, CDR1 is SNHLY and CDR2 is FYNNEI. The CDR3 runs 13 residues. The V and J ends lost 7 bases and 4 bases respectively, with 13 bases between them. CDR3 region: CASTGQTVTEAFF. In DNA form, the CDR3 reads TGTGCCAGCACTGGACAGACCGTCACTGAAGCTTTCTTT.

There are a few counts of this clonotype. The rearrangement links TRBV11-2 to TRBJ2-2; tentative D call: TRBD2 (6 bases). The V gene lost 6 bases and the J gene lost 2 bases, with 31 bases spanning the gap. The germline V gene has CDR1 SGHAT and CDR2 FQNNGV. The CDR3 length is 21 residues. CDR3 nucleotides: TGTGCCAGCAGAAAATTCCCCCTGGAGGGCAGGACGGCTCCAAACACCGGGGAGCTGTTTTTT. The encoded protein is CASRKFPLEGRTAPNTGELFF.

This clonotype appeared a few times. The chain links TRBV20-1 to TRBJ2-1; 9 bases agree with TRBD1. CDR3 length: 12 amino acids. CDR1 is DFQATT and CDR2 is SNEGSKA in the germline V gene (reference sequence). V was clipped by 6 bases and J by 10 bases; unmatched bases: 7. This CDR3 is CSAWTGAGEQFF. Written as DNA, the CDR3 is TGCAGTGCATGGACAGGGGCTGGAGAGCAGTTCTTC.

V usage is TRBV6-5 and J usage is TRBJ2-7; 8 positions match TRBD1. CDR1 MNHEY and CDR2 SVGAGI come from the germline V gene. The CDR3 is made up of 15 amino acids. V lost 0 bases to trimming and J lost 4 bases; unmatched junction nucleotides: 5. As DNA, the CDR3 is TGTGCCAGCAGTTACTCGCAGGGGGCTTCGTACGAGCAGTACTTC. Translating it yields CASSYSQGASYEQYF.

This CDR3 is CAWSAGIEAFF. CDR3 nucleotides: TGTGCCTGGAGTGCAGGAATTGAAGCTTTCTTT. The chain employs TRBV30 and TRBJ1-1; D is unresolved. Germline CDR1 is GTSNPN and CDR2 is SVGIG (reference sequence). The V end lost 1 base, the J end lost 7 bases, and 7 bases lay between the germline ends. This CDR3 has 11 amino acids.

This clonotype has only a few counts. The gene calls are TRBV6-2 or TRBV6-3 and TRBJ2-5; D not resolved. The CDR3 is 15 residues long. The V and J ends lost 6 bases and 7 bases respectively, with 21 bases between them. Germline V lookup: CDR1 MNHEY, CDR2 SVGEGT. CDR3 nucleotide sequence: TGTGCCAGCAGCCGCCCCGGAAGTTCGCTCGGGACCCAGTACTTC. Translation: CASSRPGSSLGTQYF.

This clonotype was counted only a few times. This chain links TRBV4-3 with TRBJ2-7, with D possibly being TRBD2 (6 bases). V was trimmed by 0 bases and J by 2 bases, leaving 11 bases between them. This CDR3 comprises 15 residues. Germline lookup yields CDR1 LGHNA and CDR2 YSLEER. CDR3 amino acids: CASSQDDGGAYEQYF. The CDR3 coding sequence is TGCGCCAGCAGCCAAGACGACGGGGGAGCCTACGAGCAGTACTTC.

The V and J genes are TRBV29-1 and TRBJ2-3; unclear D gene. From germline, CDR1 is SQVTM and CDR2 ANQGSEA. The CDR3 has 13 residues. V lost 4 bases, J lost 0 bases, and 8 bases lay in between. CDR3 nucleotide sequence: TGCAGCGTTGTTCCCGGCAGCACAGATACGCAGTATTTT. Translated: CSVVPGSTDTQYF.

The chain combines TRBV18 with TRBJ2-7, with D unresolved. The ends were cut back, 0 bases at V and 6 bases at J, with 12 bases in the middle. The germline CDR1 and CDR2 sequences are KGHSH and LQKENI. The CDR3 is 14 residues long. In nucleotides, the CDR3 is TGTGCCAGCTCACCACCCTATTCTGTGTCCGAGCAGTACTTC. This sequence encodes CASSPPYSVSEQYF.

This chain connects TRBV6-5 to TRBJ2-2; possibly TRBD1 for D (6 bases). Germline CDR1 and CDR2: MNHEY and SVGAGI. V was shortened by 4 bases and J by 6 bases, with 9 bases between the two germline ends. The CDR3 is 13 amino acids. The CDR3 DNA sequence: TGTGCCAGCAGTTTTACAGGGTCCGGGGAGCTGTTTTTT. Its protein is CASSFTGSGELFF.

This clonotype has a handful of counts. This sequence joins TRBV5-6 and TRBJ1-5, with a tentative D call TRBD1 (6 bases). This CDR3 has 14 amino acids. Germline-derived CDR1 and CDR2 are SGHDT and YYEEEE. Trimming pared 3 bases from V and 3 bases from J, leaving 10 bases between. The CDR3 here is CASSSQGNNQPQHF. CDR3 sequence (DNA): TGTGCCAGCAGCTCACAGGGTAACAATCAGCCCCAGCATTTT.

The chain carries TRBV4-2 and TRBJ1-4, with no clear D. V was shortened by 4 bases and J by 4 bases, with 13 bases between the two germline ends. Germline CDR1 and CDR2: LGHNA and YNFKEQ. This CDR3 spans 15 amino acids. CDR3 bases: TGTGCCAGCAGCCCAGGCGTGAGGTATAATGAAAAACTGTTTTTT. It is translated as CASSPGVRYNEKLFF.

The V gene is TRBV4-2, the J gene TRBJ2-1; 11 bases fit TRBD2. This CDR3 is 18 amino acids long. Unmatched junction bases numbered 12, after V lost 0 bases and J lost 8 bases. Germline V gives CDR1 LGHNA, CDR2 YNFKEQ. This chain's CDR3 is CASSQDLGLAGGVDEQFF. The DNA of the CDR3 is TGTGCCAGCAGCCAAGATTTGGGCCTAGCGGGAGGAGTCGATGAGCAGTTCTTC.

The chain has TRBV5-1 and TRBJ2-1; D uncertain. V shed 0 bases and J shed 7 bases, with 8 bases lying between them. This CDR3 has 13 residues. Germline V gives CDR1 SGHRS, CDR2 YFSETQ. CDR3 in amino acids: CASSLAPRNEQFF. In DNA form, the CDR3 reads TGCGCCAGCAGCTTGGCCCCGAGAAATGAGCAGTTCTTC.